The next 19 T cell receptor beta chains were all read from a single sample in a study of PD-1 blockade in classical Hodgkin lymphoma. Each patient relapsed following autologous stem cell transplantation, and prior brentuximab vedotin exposure differed. Only in-frame clones appear in the TCRdb table, and some are missing; sequencing was by immunoSEQ multiplex PCR. The data contain thousands of clones, 60% to 85% of them singletons. The sample was peripheral blood mononuclear cells (PBMCs), taken at baseline. These TCRs come from a human donor with classical Hodgkin lymphoma.

The chain links TRBV27 to TRBJ2-7, with 7 bases that match TRBD1. This CDR3 is built from 16 residues. Germline V gene lookup returns CDR1 MNHEY and CDR2 SMNVEV (reference sequence). With V trimmed by 0 bases and J by 5 bases, 10 bases remained unmatched. CDR3 amino acids: CASSLSSGTVPNEQYF. CDR3 DNA: TGTGCCAGCAGTTTATCCTCAGGGACAGTCCCTAACGAGCAGTACTTC.

This clone was detected only once. V usage is TRBV10-2 and J usage is TRBJ1-1; perhaps TRBD1 as D (5 bases). The germline V gene has CDR1 WSHSY and CDR2 SAAADI. Trimming removed 6 bases at V and 1 base at J, with 9 bases between. CDR3 length: 13 amino acids. The CDR3 DNA is TGCGCCAGCAGGGAACAGGAGAACACTGAAGCTTTCTTT. Protein: CASREQENTEAFF.

The chain combines TRBV19 with TRBJ1-2; D not certain. Germline CDR1 reads LNHDA; CDR2 reads SQIVND (reference sequence). V was cut by 4 bases and J by 2 bases, with 17 bases left in between. This CDR3 comprises 16 residues. The CDR3 bases are TGTGCCAGTAGTAGGGTCAACCTGGGTCTAAACTATGGCTACACCTTC. Amino acids: CASSRVNLGLNYGYTF.

The genes are TRBV7-8 and TRBJ1-2; the D gene is possibly TRBD1 (5 bases). The ends were cut back, 1 base at V and 8 bases at J, with 14 bases in the middle. CDR3 length: 14 amino acids. Germline loops: CDR1 SGHVS, CDR2 FQNEAQ. CDR3 DNA: TGTGCCAGCAGCTTAGAGGTGGGAGGGGACGGCTACACCTTC. Translation: CASSLEVGGDGYTF.

This clone occurred once. This rearrangement joins TRBV5-6 to TRBJ2-3; no clear D. Germline values: CDR1 SGHDT, CDR2 YYEEEE. The CDR3 has 13 amino acids. The V end was cut by 1 base, the J end by 7 bases, with 10 bases between. The CDR3 DNA reads TGTGCCAGCAGCTTGCGGTCGGAGAATACGCAGTATTTT. It yields the protein CASSLRSENTQYF.

The rearrangement joins TRBV7-9 to TRBJ2-7; 8 bases agree with TRBD1. Unmatched junction bases numbered 0, after V lost 8 bases and J lost 0 bases. Per the germline V gene, CDR1 is SEHNR and CDR2 is FQNEAQ (reference sequence). This CDR3 has 12 amino acids. The CDR3 DNA is TGTGCCAGCGGGACAGGCTCCTACGAGCAGTACTTC. Residues: CASGTGSYEQYF. Full variable domain (rest looked up from reference TRBV7-9 and TRBJ2-7): DTGVSQNPRHKITKRGQNVTFRCDPISEHNRLYWYRQTLGQGPEFLTYFQNEAQLEKSRLLSDRFSAERPKGSFSTLEIQRTEQGDSAMYLCASGTGSYEQYFGPGTRLTVT.

The genes are TRBV18 and TRBJ2-5; maybe TRBD1 (6 bases). Trimming took off 3 bases at V and 0 bases at J, with 11 bases between the two ends. The CDR3 spans 15 residues. Germline CDR1 is KGHSH and CDR2 is LQKENI. CDR3 sequence: CASSPTTGYQETQYF. The CDR3 DNA reads TGTGCCAGCTCACCGACAACAGGGTACCAAGAGACCCAGTACTTC.

The J gene is TRBJ2-5, the V gene TRBV5-1; unclear D gene. CDR1 is SGHRS and CDR2 is YFSETQ in the germline V gene. V lost 0 bases to trimming and J lost 5 bases, with 2 bases between them. The CDR3 is made up of 11 amino acids. For the CDR3, the DNA is TGCGCCAGCAGCTTGGAGGAGACCCAGTACTTC. It codes for CASSLEETQYF.

This clone was observed a few times. The chain uses TRBV10-3 and TRBJ2-3, with a weak D call TRBD1 (6 bases). The germline gives CDR1 ENHRY, CDR2 SYGVKD. The V and J ends lost 8 bases and 2 bases respectively, with 11 bases between them. The CDR3 is made up of 13 amino acids. CDR3 sequence: CAIGEGDTDTQYF. The CDR3 DNA reads as TGTGCCATCGGCGAGGGGGACACAGATACGCAGTATTTT.

The chain employs TRBV10-2 and TRBJ2-3, with TRBD2 identical over 10 bases. Germline CDR1 WSHSY, CDR2 SAAADI. The CDR3 sequence is 13 residues long. V lost 9 bases and J lost 6; bases outside the gene matches: 6. This CDR3 is CASERLAGDTQYF. In nucleotides, the CDR3 is TGCGCCAGTGAAAGACTAGCGGGTGATACGCAGTATTTT.

The rearrangement joins TRBV6-6 to TRBJ1-5; 11 bases align to TRBD1. The CDR3 is 15 residues long. Looked up from germline, CDR1 is MNHNY and CDR2 is SVGAGI (reference sequence). Trimming cost V 4 bases and J 6 bases; bases outside gene matches: 5. DNA of the CDR3: TGTGCCAGCAGTTTTGGACAGGGGGCGGTTCAGCCCCAGCATTTT. This gives the protein CASSFGQGAVQPQHF.

The V call is TRBV4-1, the J call TRBJ2-1, with 11 bases matching TRBD2. The length of the CDR3 is 16 residues. Germline-derived CDR1 and CDR2 are MGHRA and YSYEKL. V was pared by 4 bases and J by 8 bases, with 10 bases of the junction left unmatched. The CDR3: CASSPGSGGAIHEQFF. In DNA form, the CDR3 reads TGCGCCAGCAGCCCAGGTAGCGGGGGGGCCATACATGAGCAGTTCTTC.

This clone appeared a single time. The genes are TRBV2 and TRBJ2-3; TRBD2 is a possible D gene (6 bases). Germline values: CDR1 SNHLY, CDR2 FYNNEI. Trimming took 6 bases from V and 1 from J, leaving 17 bases between them. This CDR3 is 16 amino acids long. The CDR3 bases are TGTGCCAGCAGCCCCGGGGGACTCTGGGGCACAGATACGCAGTATTTT. This codes for CASSPGGLWGTDTQYF.

The gene calls are TRBV29-1 and TRBJ2-4; a weak D match, TRBD1 (6 bases). This CDR3 comprises 11 residues. The V gene's germline CDR1 is SQVTM and CDR2 ANQGSEA. V was cut by 3 bases and J by 9 bases, with 9 bases left in between. As DNA, the CDR3 is TGCAGCGTTGAGCAGGGGAGCATTCAGTACTTC. Encoded protein: CSVEQGSIQYF.

The chain employs TRBV30 and TRBJ1-4; unclear D gene. V dropped 3 bases and J dropped 8 bases, with 10 bases sitting between them. Germline V lookup: CDR1 GTSNPN, CDR2 SVGIG (reference sequence). The CDR3 covers 12 residues. Here the CDR3 reads CAWSHRKEKLFF. The CDR3, as DNA: TGTGCCTGGAGCCACAGAAAGGAAAAACTGTTTTTT.

The sample holds one count of this clone. The rearrangement links TRBV7-9 to TRBJ1-1; D is unresolved. The CDR3 contains 12 residues. Germline CDR1 reads SEHNR; CDR2 reads FQNEAQ (reference sequence). Trimming pared 7 bases from V and 6 bases from J, leaving 12 bases between. The CDR3 spells CASTEGEAEAFF. Written as DNA, the CDR3 is TGTGCCAGCACCGAGGGCGAGGCTGAAGCTTTCTTT.

There are a few counts of this clone. V is TRBV10-3 and J is TRBJ1-5, with D unclear. V dropped 0 bases and J dropped 4 bases, with 4 bases sitting between them. The CDR3 extends over 13 amino acids. Germline values: CDR1 ENHRY, CDR2 SYGVKD. Here the CDR3 DNA reads TGTGCCATCAGTGAGTCGGGGAATCAGCCCCAGCATTTT. Its translation is CAISESGNQPQHF.

This clone was counted between two and nine times. The CDR3 here is CASSPRTSPYNEQFF. The DNA for the CDR3 is TGTGCCAGCAGCCCCAGGACTAGTCCTTACAATGAGCAGTTCTTC. The chain couples TRBV14 to TRBJ2-1; 7 positions match TRBD2. This CDR3 region has 15 residues. With 4 bases clipped from V and 4 bases from J, the junction kept 7 bases outside the gene matches. Germline loops: CDR1 SGHDN, CDR2 FVKESK.

The chain couples TRBV2 to TRBJ2-1, with 8 bases identical to TRBD2. The J segment lost 3 bases and the V segment lost 5 bases, leaving 6 bases of the junction unmatched. The germline CDR1 and CDR2 sequences are SNHLY and FYNNEI. This CDR3 region has 15 residues. This CDR3 is CASSPAGAIYNEQFF. Here the CDR3 DNA reads TGTGCCAGCAGTCCAGCGGGAGCGATCTACAATGAGCAGTTCTTC.